This TCR beta chain came from a study of CXCR3-negative and CXCR3-positive naive CD8 T cells. General study points: Comparison of naive cells showed more hydrophobic TRB CDR3s in CXCR3-positive than in CXCR3-negative naive cells. It was found that naive subsets had comparable surface CD5, and TCR strength was inferred from TRB CDR3 properties. Memory cells differed in TRBV-TRBJ usage, but naive CXCR3-negative and CXCR3-positive cells had similar usage.

Naive cells were sorted as CD45RO-, CCR7+, CD27+ and CD95-. The germline V gene has CDR1 SQVTM and CDR2 ANQGSEA. This CDR3 is built from 16 residues. The libraries of TRB cDNA were constructed through 5' RACE using UMI labels. TCRdb reprocessed the 5' RACE reads and reports one entry per CDR3 protein, with no DNA. Seen in this sample are under 150,000 distinct CDR3 sequences; the ten most common clones hold 0.59%. Remarks on this clonotype: Its antigen is not identified.

The V gene is TRBV29-1, the J gene TRBJ2-7; TCRdb returns TRBD2, unconfirmable since there is no DNA. The clonotype originates from a human donor in good health. Some clones in this sample may be carry-over from other donors' samples. Input material: naive CXCR3+ CD8+ T cells from blood. Noted subset: CD45RO-CCR7+CD27+CD95- naive CD8+ T cells expressing CXCR3 (TNR3+). CDR3 sequence: CSVEDPTSWAAYEQYF.